Below, 27 T cell receptor beta chains from the same sample are listed, as sequenced in a study of T cells after yellow fever vaccination. TCRdb itself ran the 5' RACE reads through MiXCR, one entry per CDR3 protein. Among more than 55,000 distinct CDR3 sequences listed, about 7.8% were seen once. This sample comprised CD8+ T cells sorted from PBMCs, obtained 15 days after the yellow fever booster vaccination. The source is a man aged 25 to 40 who received the YFV17D yellow fever vaccine.

Many counts were recorded for this clonotype. V is TRBV11-2 and J is TRBJ2-7, with a weak D call TRBD2 (6 bases). Per germline, CDR1 SGHAT and CDR2 FQNNGV. The CDR3 is 15 amino acids. The V and J ends lost 6 bases and 1 base respectively, with 16 bases between them. CDR3 protein: CASRGEADASYEQYF. The CDR3 region has the DNA TGTGCCAGCAGGGGGGAGGCGGACGCGTCCTACGAGCAGTACTTC.

This clonotype appeared a single time. The rearrangement joins TRBV7-8 to TRBJ2-3, with unresolved D. Germline V lookup: CDR1 SGHVS, CDR2 FQNEAQ. CDR3 length equals 16 residues. Trimming shortened V by 5 bases and J by 0 bases, and 15 bases separated the two germline ends. The CDR3: CASSLLSFTSTDTQYF. For the CDR3, the DNA is TGTGCCAGCAGCCTCCTGAGCTTCACTAGCACAGATACGCAGTATTTT. The complete variable domain, with remaining parts taken from reference TRBV7-8 and TRBJ2-3, reads GAGVSQSPRYKVAKRGQDVALRCDPISGHVSLFWYQQALGQGPEFLTYFQNEAQLDKSGLPSDRFFAERPEGSVSTLKIQRTQQEDSAVYLCASSLLSFTSTDTQYFGPGTRLTVL.

This clonotype was observed at least ten times. This rearrangement joins TRBV6-5 to TRBJ2-3, with D perhaps matching TRBD1 or TRBD2 (6 bases each). The V end was cut by 0 bases, the J end by 2 bases, with 15 bases between. CDR1 is MNHEY and CDR2 is SVGAGI in the germline V gene. The CDR3 loop spans 17 amino acids. The CDR3 protein is CASSYSIIGGSTDTQYF. In DNA form, the CDR3 reads TGTGCCAGCAGTTACTCGATTATAGGGGGGTCCACAGATACGCAGTATTTT.

This clonotype was detected ten times or more. V and J are TRBV7-9 and TRBJ1-1, with a tentative D call TRBD1 (6 bases). Germline CDR1 is SEHNR and CDR2 is FQNEAQ (reference sequence). Deletions cut 5 bases from V and 0 bases from J, with 19 bases between. CDR3 length: 17 amino acids. The CDR3 DNA reads as TGTGCCAGCAGCCCAAGGGGTTGGGGACAACTGAACACTGAAGCTTTCTTT. It specifies CASSPRGWGQLNTEAFF.

This clonotype was detected ten times or more. The J gene is TRBJ2-2, the V gene TRBV7-9; TRBD1 aligns across 9 bases. The CDR3 is made up of 13 amino acids. Germline CDR1 and CDR2: SEHNR and FQNEAQ (reference sequence). J gave up 5 bases and V 5 bases, and 0 bases lay outside the gene matches. The CDR3: CASSGQGTGELFF. The DNA for the CDR3 is TGTGCCAGCAGCGGACAGGGGACCGGGGAGCTGTTTTTT.

This clonotype came up many times. The CDR3 nucleotides are TGTGCCAGCAGTTTGTCTCCCTACGAGCAGTACTTC. It is translated as CASSLSPYEQYF. The V gene is TRBV5-6, the J gene TRBJ2-7, with unresolved D. CDR3 length: 12 residues. The V and J ends lost 5 bases and 2 bases respectively, with 8 bases between them. The germline CDR1 and CDR2 sequences are SGHDT and YYEEEE.

The CDR3: CSATRTSGRSNEQFF. The CDR3 DNA reads as TGCAGTGCCACCCGGACTAGCGGGAGGAGTAATGAGCAGTTCTTC. The gene calls are TRBV20-1 and TRBJ2-1, with TRBD2 matching over 14 bases. Germline-derived CDR1 and CDR2 are DFQATT and SNEGSKA (reference sequence). The CDR3 length is 15 residues. The trim removed 6 bases at V and 7 bases at J, leaving 8 bases unmatched.

This clonotype has ten or more counts. The chain links TRBV7-9 to TRBJ2-7, with TRBD1 identical over 7 bases. The J segment lost 4 bases and the V segment lost 7 bases, leaving 16 bases of the junction unmatched. Germline V gene data show CDR1 as SEHNR and CDR2 as FQNEAQ (reference sequence). The CDR3 loop spans 16 amino acids. The CDR3 loop is CASTSREGAYSYEQYF. In nucleotides, the CDR3 is TGTGCCAGCACTTCGCGCGAGGGGGCTTATTCTTACGAGCAGTACTTC.

The chain employs TRBV4-3 and TRBJ2-1; TRBD1 aligns across 7 bases. This CDR3 has 15 amino acids. CDR1 is LGHNA and CDR2 is YSLEER in the germline V gene. J was trimmed by 4 bases and V by 4 bases; bases with no gene match: 7. This CDR3 is CASSLDPGGYNEQFF. CDR3 bases: TGCGCCAGCAGCCTGGACCCAGGGGGATACAATGAGCAGTTCTTC.

This clonotype was picked up many times. The chain recombines TRBV2 with TRBJ1-4; D might be TRBD1 (5 bases). The V gene lost 11 bases and the J gene lost 8 bases, with 30 bases spanning the gap. This CDR3 comprises 17 residues. Germline-derived CDR1 and CDR2 are SNHLY and FYNNEI. As DNA, the CDR3 is TGTGCCGTCCTCGGGTGGGCAGGGCCCGGCCGAGGAGAAAAACTGTTTTTT. Amino acids: CAVLGWAGPGRGEKLFF.

The V gene is TRBV9, the J gene TRBJ2-7, with TRBD2 identical over 8 bases. With 1 base clipped from V and 5 bases from J, the junction kept 8 bases outside the gene matches. The CDR3 spans 15 residues. The germline CDR1 and CDR2 sequences are SGDLS and YYNGEE. CDR3 protein: CASSVFSGGPNEQYF. In nucleotides, the CDR3 is TGTGCCAGCAGCGTATTTTCGGGAGGGCCAAACGAGCAGTACTTC.

There are many counts of this clonotype. This sequence joins TRBV10-2 and TRBJ1-1; D unresolved. This CDR3 contains 11 residues. V lost 3 bases and J 8 bases, leaving 7 bases between the germline ends. Looked up from germline, CDR1 is WSHSY and CDR2 is SAAADI. The CDR3 bases are TGCGCCAGCAGTGACACAGCCGAAGCTTTCTTT. This codes for CASSDTAEAFF.

The chain has TRBV6-1 and TRBJ2-2; maybe TRBD1 (6 bases). The CDR3 runs to 13 residues. Germline CDR1 MNHNS, CDR2 SASEGT. V gave up 7 bases and J gave up 0 bases, with 6 bases separating them. CDR3 DNA sequence: TGTGCCAGCAAGGGGGCGAACACCGGGGAGCTGTTTTTT. Translated: CASKGANTGELFF.

This clonotype was detected many times. The chain has TRBV19 and TRBJ1-1, with D hard to call. Germline CDR1 LNHDA, CDR2 SQIVND (reference sequence). The CDR3 runs 15 residues. Trimming removed 3 bases from V and 0 bases from J, with 11 bases in between. CDR3 loop: CASSIGSLMNTEAFF. CDR3 nucleotide sequence: TGTGCCAGTAGTATTGGGTCGCTTATGAACACTGAAGCTTTCTTT.

This chain joins TRBV7-9 and TRBJ2-1; 7 bases are a match to TRBD1. CDR1 SEHNR and CDR2 FQNEAQ come from the germline V gene (reference sequence). CDR3 length: 16 residues. V trimming: 6 bases; J trimming: 5 bases; junction bases outside the gene matches: 13. In nucleotides, the CDR3 is TGTGCCAGCAGTCTAGCCGGGACAGCGACAAACAATGAGCAGTTCTTC. Translating gives CASSLAGTATNNEQFF.

In its sample, this clonotype was seen many times. The rearrangement joins TRBV18 to TRBJ2-3; 7 bases match TRBD2. After removal of 4 bases from V and 0 bases from J, the junction contained 10 bases not matched to a gene. This CDR3 is 17 amino acids long. Germline CDR1 KGHSH, CDR2 LQKENI. The CDR3 protein is CASSLAGGTASTDTQYF. The DNA of the CDR3 is TGTGCCAGCTCACTAGCGGGCGGGACCGCTAGCACAGATACGCAGTATTTT. The whole variable domain, remainder taken from reference TRBV18 and TRBJ2-3, is NAGVMQNPRHLVRRRGQEARLRCSPMKGHSHVYWYRQLPEEGLKFMVYLQKENIIDESGMPKERFSAEFPKEGPSILRIQQVVRGDSAAYFCASSLAGGTASTDTQYFGPGTRLTVL.

This clonotype is medium-sized within its sample. V usage is TRBV29-1 and J usage is TRBJ2-3; D gene unclear. The germline V and J ends were trimmed by 3 bases and 1 base, with 11 bases remaining between them. The length of the CDR3 is 14 residues. Germline CDR1 is SQVTM and CDR2 is ANQGSEA. This chain's CDR3 is CSVDLGLGTDTQYF. The CDR3 DNA is TGCAGCGTTGATCTGGGTTTGGGCACAGATACGCAGTATTTT.

The chain uses TRBV12-3 or TRBV12-4 and TRBJ2-1; unclear D gene. V was clipped by 1 base and J by 1 base, with 5 bases between them. The CDR3 contains 14 residues. CDR3 in DNA: TGTGCCAGCAGTTTAGGGGTGTCCTACAATGAGCAGTTCTTC. Its protein product is CASSLGVSYNEQFF.

This clonotype has ten or more counts. The chain employs TRBV6-2 or TRBV6-3 and TRBJ2-5; D call uncertain. This CDR3 is built from 12 residues. Trimming pared 8 bases from V and 0 bases from J, leaving 7 bases between. CDR1 and CDR2 (germline): MNHEY, SVGEGT. The CDR3 coding sequence is TGTGCCAGCGGTGGGTACCAAGAGACCCAGTACTTC. Translation: CASGGYQETQYF.

This clonotype has at least ten counts. The CDR3 bases are TGCAGCGCCGTGACGGCCGTCGAGCAGTACTTC. Encoded protein: CSAVTAVEQYF. The rearrangement links TRBV29-1 to TRBJ2-7; D unclear. This CDR3 spans 11 amino acids. Trimming pared 7 bases from V and 6 bases from J, leaving 13 bases between. Germline CDR1 and CDR2: SQVTM and ANQGSEA.

The genes are TRBV11-2 and TRBJ2-5; D possibly matches TRBD1 or TRBD2 (6 bases each). V lost 5 bases and J 7 bases, leaving 20 bases between the germline ends. The CDR3 extends over 15 amino acids. Germline CDR1 is SGHAT and CDR2 is FQNNGV. CDR3 in DNA: TGTGCCAGCAGCCGCCGAGGGGGAAACGGGGGGACCCAGTACTTC. Its protein product is CASSRRGGNGGTQYF.

This clonotype came up many times. The chain has TRBV30 and TRBJ2-7, with D perhaps matching TRBD2 (5 bases). Germline V gene data show CDR1 as GTSNPN and CDR2 as SVGIG (reference sequence). The CDR3 contains 13 residues. The V gene lost 0 bases and the J gene lost 3 bases, with 9 bases spanning the gap. CDR3 nucleotides: TGTGCCTGGAGTGTTGGACGGGGCTACGAGCAGTACTTC. Encoded protein: CAWSVGRGYEQYF.

This clonotype was detected ten times or more. The chain has TRBV4-3 and TRBJ2-5, with D possibly being TRBD2 (5 bases). V lost 4 bases to trimming and J lost 5 bases, with 17 bases between them. CDR3 length: 15 residues. The germline CDR1 and CDR2 sequences are LGHNA and YSLEER. In DNA form, the CDR3 reads TGCGCCAGCAGCCGCTCCCGCGGGCTTCGGGAGACCCAGTACTTC. Amino acid sequence: CASSRSRGLRETQYF.

This clonotype was seen ten or more times. The chain combines TRBV20-1 with TRBJ1-4; TRBD1 agrees at 9 bases. The CDR3 covers 13 residues. V shed 6 bases and J 6 bases; nucleotides not matched to a gene: 5. Germline V gives CDR1 DFQATT, CDR2 SNEGSKA (reference sequence). The CDR3 sequence is CSATDRGDEKLFF. CDR3 in DNA: TGCAGTGCCACGGACAGGGGAGATGAAAAACTGTTTTTT.

This clonotype was observed many times. This sequence joins TRBV7-9 and TRBJ2-1; TRBD1 matches 7 bases. The CDR3 runs 16 residues. Germline V gene sequence: CDR1 SEHNR, CDR2 FQNEAQ (reference sequence). V lost 5 bases and J lost 0; bases outside the gene matches: 7. CDR3 coding DNA: TGTGCCAGCAGCCCAAGACAGGGAGTCTCCTACAATGAGCAGTTCTTC. This encodes CASSPRQGVSYNEQFF. The full variable domain, with the rest looked up from reference TRBV7-9 and TRBJ2-1, is DTGVSQNPRHKITKRGQNVTFRCDPISEHNRLYWYRQTLGQGPEFLTYFQNEAQLEKSRLLSDRFSAERPKGSFSTLEIQRTEQGDSAMYLCASSPRQGVSYNEQFFGPGTRLTVL.

This clonotype was seen many times. The V gene is TRBV6-5, the J gene TRBJ2-7; a possible D gene is TRBD2 (6 bases). The V gene's germline CDR1 is MNHEY and CDR2 SVGAGI. V dropped 2 bases and J dropped 0 bases, with 14 bases sitting between them. The CDR3 is 16 amino acids. The CDR3 protein is CASSYPQAGTSYEQYF. The CDR3 nucleotides are TGTGCCAGCAGTTACCCCCAGGCGGGAACCTCCTACGAGCAGTACTTC.

The sample holds many counts of this clonotype. J is TRBJ2-7 and V is TRBV21-1; the table assigns TRBD2, which was not confirmed against the DNA. TRBV21-1 is marked as a pseudogene. The CDR3 has 18 residues. The CDR3 DNA follows: TGTGCCAGCAGCTACCCAGTCCGGAGCGGGAGGCTCACCTACGAGCAGTACTTC. Protein sequence: CASSYPVRSGRLTYEQYF.